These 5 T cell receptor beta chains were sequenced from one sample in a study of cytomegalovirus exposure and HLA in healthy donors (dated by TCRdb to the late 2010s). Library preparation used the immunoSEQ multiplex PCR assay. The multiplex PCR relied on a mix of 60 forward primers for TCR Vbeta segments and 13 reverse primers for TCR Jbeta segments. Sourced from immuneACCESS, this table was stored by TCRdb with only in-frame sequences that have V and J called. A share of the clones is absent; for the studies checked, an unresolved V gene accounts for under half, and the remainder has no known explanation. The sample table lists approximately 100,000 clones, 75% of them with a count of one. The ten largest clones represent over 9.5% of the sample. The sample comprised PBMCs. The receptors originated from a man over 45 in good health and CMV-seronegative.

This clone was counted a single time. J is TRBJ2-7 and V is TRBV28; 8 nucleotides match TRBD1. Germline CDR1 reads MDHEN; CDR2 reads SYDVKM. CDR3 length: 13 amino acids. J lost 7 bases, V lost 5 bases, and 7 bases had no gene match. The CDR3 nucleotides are TGTGCCAGCAGTGAGGACAGGGTACGGGAGCAGTACTTC. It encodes CASSEDRVREQYF.

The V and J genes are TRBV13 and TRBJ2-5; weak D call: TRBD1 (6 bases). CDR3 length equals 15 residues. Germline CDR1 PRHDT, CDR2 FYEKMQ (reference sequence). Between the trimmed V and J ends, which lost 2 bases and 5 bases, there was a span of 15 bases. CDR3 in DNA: TGTGCCAGCAGCTTACAGGGGCAACTAGTGGAGACCCAGTACTTC. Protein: CASSLQGQLVETQYF.

The CDR3 loop reads CASSLGASGYEQYF. The CDR3 DNA follows: TGTGCCAGCAGCTTAGGGGCTAGCGGTTACGAGCAGTACTTC. This chain uses TRBV7-2 with TRBJ2-7, with 7 bases fitting TRBD2. With V trimmed by 1 base and J by 4 bases, 4 bases remained unmatched. Per germline, CDR1 SGHTA and CDR2 FQGNSA. The CDR3 is made up of 14 amino acids. Supplemented by reference TRBV7-2 and TRBJ2-7, the full variable domain reads GAGVSQSPSNKVTEKGKDVELRCDPISGHTALYWYRQSLGQGLEFLIYFQGNSAPDKSGLPSDRFSAERTGGSVSTLTIQRTQQEDSAVYLCASSLGASGYEQYFGPGTRLTVT.

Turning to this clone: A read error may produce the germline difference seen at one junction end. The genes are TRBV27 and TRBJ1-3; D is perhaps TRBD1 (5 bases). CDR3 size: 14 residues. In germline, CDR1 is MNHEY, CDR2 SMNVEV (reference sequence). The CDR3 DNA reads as TGTGCCAGCAGTTTGTCAGGGTCTGGATACACCATATATTTT. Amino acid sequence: CASSLSGSGYTIYF.

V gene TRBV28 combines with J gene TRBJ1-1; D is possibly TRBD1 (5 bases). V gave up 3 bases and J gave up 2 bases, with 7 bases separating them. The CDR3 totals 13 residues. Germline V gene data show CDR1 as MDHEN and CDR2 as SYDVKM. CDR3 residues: CASSFQGNTEAFF. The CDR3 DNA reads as TGTGCCAGCAGTTTCCAGGGTAACACTGAAGCTTTCTTT.